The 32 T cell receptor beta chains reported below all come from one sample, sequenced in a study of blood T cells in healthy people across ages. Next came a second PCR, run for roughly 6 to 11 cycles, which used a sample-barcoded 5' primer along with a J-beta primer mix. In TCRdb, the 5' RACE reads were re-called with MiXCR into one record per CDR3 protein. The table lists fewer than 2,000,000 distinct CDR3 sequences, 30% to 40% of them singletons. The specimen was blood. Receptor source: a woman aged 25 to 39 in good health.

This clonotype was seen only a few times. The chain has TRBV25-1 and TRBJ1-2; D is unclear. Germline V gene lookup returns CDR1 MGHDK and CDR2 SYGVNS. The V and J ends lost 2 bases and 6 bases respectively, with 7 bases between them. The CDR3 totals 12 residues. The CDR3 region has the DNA TGTGCCAGCAGTGAACAAGAGGATGGCTACACCTTC. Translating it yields CASSEQEDGYTF.

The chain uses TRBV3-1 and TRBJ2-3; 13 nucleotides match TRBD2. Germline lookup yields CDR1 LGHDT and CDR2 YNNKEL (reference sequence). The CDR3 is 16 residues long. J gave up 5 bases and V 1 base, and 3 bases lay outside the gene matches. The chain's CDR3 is CASSQGTSGSVDTQYF. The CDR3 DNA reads TGTGCCAGCAGCCAAGGGACTAGCGGGAGTGTAGATACGCAGTATTTT.

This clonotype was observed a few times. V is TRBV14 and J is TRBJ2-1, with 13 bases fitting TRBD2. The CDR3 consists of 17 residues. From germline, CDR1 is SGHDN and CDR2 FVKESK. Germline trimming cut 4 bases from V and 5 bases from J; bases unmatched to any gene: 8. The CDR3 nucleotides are TGTGCCAGCAGCCCGTGGACTAGCGGGGGTCTACACAATGAGCAGTTCTTC. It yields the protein CASSPWTSGGLHNEQFF.

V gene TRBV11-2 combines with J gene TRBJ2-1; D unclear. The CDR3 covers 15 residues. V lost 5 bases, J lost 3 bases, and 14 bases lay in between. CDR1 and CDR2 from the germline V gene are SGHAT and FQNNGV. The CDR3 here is CASSPPGASYNEQFF. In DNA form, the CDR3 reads TGTGCCAGCAGCCCCCCGGGTGCTAGCTACAATGAGCAGTTCTTC.

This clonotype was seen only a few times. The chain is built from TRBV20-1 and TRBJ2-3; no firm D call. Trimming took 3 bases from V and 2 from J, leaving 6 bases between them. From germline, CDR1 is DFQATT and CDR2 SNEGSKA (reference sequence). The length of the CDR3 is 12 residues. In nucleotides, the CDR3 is TGCAGTGCTAGGCCAGCCACAGATACGCAGTATTTT. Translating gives CSARPATDTQYF.

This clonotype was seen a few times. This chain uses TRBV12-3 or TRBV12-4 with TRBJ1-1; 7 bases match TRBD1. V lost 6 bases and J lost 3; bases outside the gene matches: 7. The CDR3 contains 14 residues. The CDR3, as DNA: TGTGCCAGCAGCTACAGGGGTGAGGACACTGAAGCTTTCTTT. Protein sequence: CASSYRGEDTEAFF.

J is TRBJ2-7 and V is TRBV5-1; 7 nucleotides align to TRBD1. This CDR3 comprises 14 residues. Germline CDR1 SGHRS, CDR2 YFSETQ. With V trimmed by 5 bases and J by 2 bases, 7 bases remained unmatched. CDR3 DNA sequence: TGCGCCAGCAGTTCCGGGACAGAGACCTACGAGCAGTACTTC. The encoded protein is CASSSGTETYEQYF.

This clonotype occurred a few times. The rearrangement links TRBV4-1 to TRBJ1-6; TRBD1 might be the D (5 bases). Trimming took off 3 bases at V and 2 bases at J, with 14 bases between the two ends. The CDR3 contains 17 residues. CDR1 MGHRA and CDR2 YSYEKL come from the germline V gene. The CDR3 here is CASSQGVATAYNSPLHF. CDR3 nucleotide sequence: TGCGCCAGCAGCCAGGGGGTTGCTACAGCCTATAATTCACCCCTCCACTTT.

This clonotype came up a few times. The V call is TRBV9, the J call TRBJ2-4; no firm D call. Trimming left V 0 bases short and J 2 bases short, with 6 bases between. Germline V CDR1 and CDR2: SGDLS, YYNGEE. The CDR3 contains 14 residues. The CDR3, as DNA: TGTGCCAGCAGCGTAGAAGGGCCCAAAAACATTCAGTACTTC. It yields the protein CASSVEGPKNIQYF. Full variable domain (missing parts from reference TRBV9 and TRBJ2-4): DSGVTQTPKHLITATGQRVTLRCSPRSGDLSVYWYQQSLDQGLQFLIQYYNGEERAKGNILERFSAQQFPDLHSELNLSSLELGDSALYFCASSVEGPKNIQYFGAGTRLSVL.

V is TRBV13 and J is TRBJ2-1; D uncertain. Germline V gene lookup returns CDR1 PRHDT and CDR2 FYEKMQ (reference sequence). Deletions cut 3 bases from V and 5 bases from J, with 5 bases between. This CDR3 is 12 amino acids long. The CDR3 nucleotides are TGTGCCAGCAGCTTTTTTAACAATGAGCAGTTCTTC. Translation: CASSFFNNEQFF.

The CDR3 DNA reads TGTGCCAGCAGTGAATCGATCGGGGGAAATCAGCCCCAGCATTTT. Translation: CASSESIGGNQPQHF. This chain links TRBV25-1 with TRBJ1-5, with a possible D match to TRBD1 (5 bases). Trimming took off 1 base at V and 4 bases at J, with 11 bases between the two ends. There are 15 residues in the CDR3. Germline CDR1 and CDR2: MGHDK and SYGVNS. The full variable domain, in which reference TRBV25-1 and TRBJ1-5 provide the parts outside the CDR3, is EADIYQTPRYLVIGTGKKITLECSQTMGHDKMYWYQQDPGMELHLIHYSYGVNSTEKGDLSSESTVSRIRTEHFPLTLESARPSHTSQYLCASSESIGGNQPQHFGDGTRLSIL.

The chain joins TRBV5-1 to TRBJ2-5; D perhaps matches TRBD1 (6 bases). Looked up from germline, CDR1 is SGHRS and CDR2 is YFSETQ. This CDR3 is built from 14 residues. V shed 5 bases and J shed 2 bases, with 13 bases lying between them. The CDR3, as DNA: TGCGCCAGCAGAATAGGACAGTATCAAGAGACCCAGTACTTC. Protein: CASRIGQYQETQYF.

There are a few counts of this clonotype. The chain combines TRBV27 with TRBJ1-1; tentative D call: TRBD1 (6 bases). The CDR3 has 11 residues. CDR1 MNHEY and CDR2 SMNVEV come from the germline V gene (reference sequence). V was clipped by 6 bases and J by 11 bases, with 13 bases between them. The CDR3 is CASRFGGLAFF. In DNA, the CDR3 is TGTGCCAGCAGGTTCGGGGGGCTCGCTTTCTTT.

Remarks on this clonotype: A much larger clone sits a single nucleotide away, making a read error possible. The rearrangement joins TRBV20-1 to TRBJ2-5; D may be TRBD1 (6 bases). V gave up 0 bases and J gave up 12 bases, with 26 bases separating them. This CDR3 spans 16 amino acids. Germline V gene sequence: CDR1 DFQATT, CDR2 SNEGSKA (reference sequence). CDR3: CSARDRSRAGAYEEYF. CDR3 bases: TGCAGTGCTAGAGATCGATCCCGGGCAGGGGCCTACGAGGAGTACTTC.

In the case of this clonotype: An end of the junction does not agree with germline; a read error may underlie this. This chain's CDR3 is CANSQDTRGYYGYTF. The CDR3 DNA is TGCGCCAACAGCCAAGATACTCGGGGCTACTATGGCTACACCTTC. V and J are TRBV4-1 and TRBJ1-2; possible D gene TRBD1, 5 bases. The germline V gene has CDR1 MGHRA and CDR2 YSYEKL. CDR3 size: 15 residues.

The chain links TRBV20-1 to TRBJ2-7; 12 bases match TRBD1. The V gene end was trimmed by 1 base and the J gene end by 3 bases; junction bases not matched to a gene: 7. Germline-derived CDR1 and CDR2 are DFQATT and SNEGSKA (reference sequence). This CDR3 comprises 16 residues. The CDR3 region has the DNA TGCAGTGCTAGAGGCGGAGGGACAGGGGGCGTCTACGAGCAGTACTTC. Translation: CSARGGGTGGVYEQYF.

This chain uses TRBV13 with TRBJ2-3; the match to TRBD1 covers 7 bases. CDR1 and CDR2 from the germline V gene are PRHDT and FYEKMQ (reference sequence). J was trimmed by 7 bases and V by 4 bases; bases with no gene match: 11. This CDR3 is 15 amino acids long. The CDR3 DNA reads TGTGCCAGCAGCTCCCTGGGACAGCGCGCGAATACGCAGTATTTT. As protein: CASSSLGQRANTQYF.

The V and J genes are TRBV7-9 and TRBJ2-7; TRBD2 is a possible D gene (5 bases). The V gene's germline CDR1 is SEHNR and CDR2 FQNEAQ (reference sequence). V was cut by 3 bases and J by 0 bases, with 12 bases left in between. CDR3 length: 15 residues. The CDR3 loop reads CASSFPDGNSYEQYF. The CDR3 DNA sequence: TGTGCCAGCAGCTTCCCGGACGGGAACTCCTACGAGCAGTACTTC.

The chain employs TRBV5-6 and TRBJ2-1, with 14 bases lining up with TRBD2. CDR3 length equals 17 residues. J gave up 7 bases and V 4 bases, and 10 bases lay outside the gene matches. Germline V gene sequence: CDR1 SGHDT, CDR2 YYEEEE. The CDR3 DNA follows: TGTGCCAGCAGCCCTACCGGGACTAGCGGGAGCTCTAATGAGCAGTTCTTC. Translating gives CASSPTGTSGSSNEQFF.

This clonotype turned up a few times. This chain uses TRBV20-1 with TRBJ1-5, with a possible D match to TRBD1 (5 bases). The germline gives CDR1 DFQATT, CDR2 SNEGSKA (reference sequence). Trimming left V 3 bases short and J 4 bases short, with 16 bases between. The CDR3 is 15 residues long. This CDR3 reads CSAREGKGWNQPQHF. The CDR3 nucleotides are TGCAGTGCTAGGGAGGGTAAGGGGTGGAATCAGCCCCAGCATTTT.

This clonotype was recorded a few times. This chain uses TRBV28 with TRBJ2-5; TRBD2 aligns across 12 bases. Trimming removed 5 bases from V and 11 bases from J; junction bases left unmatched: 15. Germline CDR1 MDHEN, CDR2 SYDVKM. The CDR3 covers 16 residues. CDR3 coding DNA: TGTGCCAGCAGTCTTTCGCCGGGACTAGCGGGCGATATTCAGTACTTC. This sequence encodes CASSLSPGLAGDIQYF.

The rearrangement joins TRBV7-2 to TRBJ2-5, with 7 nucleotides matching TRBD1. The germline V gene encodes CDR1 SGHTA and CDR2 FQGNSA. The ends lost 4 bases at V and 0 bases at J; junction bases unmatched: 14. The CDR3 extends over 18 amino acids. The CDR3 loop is CASSSPKTGQMYQETQYF. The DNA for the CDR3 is TGTGCCAGCAGCTCCCCGAAGACGGGACAGATGTACCAAGAGACCCAGTACTTC.

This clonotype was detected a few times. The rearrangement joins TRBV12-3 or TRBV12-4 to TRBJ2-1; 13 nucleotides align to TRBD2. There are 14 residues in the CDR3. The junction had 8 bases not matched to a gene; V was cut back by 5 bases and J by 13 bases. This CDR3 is CASSLPGLAGVQFF. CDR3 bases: TGTGCCAGCAGTCTCCCAGGACTAGCGGGGGTCCAGTTCTTC.

CDR3 DNA sequence: TGCGCCAGAAGACTCAGCCAAGATAGGGCGGCGACCTACGAGCAGTACTTC. Protein: CARRLSQDRAATYEQYF. The chain links TRBV4-1 to TRBJ2-7; D not certain. CDR3 size: 17 residues. V was cut by 9 bases and J by 2 bases, with 26 bases left in between. Germline V gene sequence: CDR1 MGHRA, CDR2 YSYEKL.

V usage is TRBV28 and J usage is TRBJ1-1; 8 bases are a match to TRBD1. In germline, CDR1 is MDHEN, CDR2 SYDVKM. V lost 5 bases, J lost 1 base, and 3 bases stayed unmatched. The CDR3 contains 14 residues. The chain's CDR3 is CASSKDRGNTEAFF. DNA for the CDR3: TGTGCCAGCAGTAAAGACAGGGGGAACACTGAAGCTTTCTTT.

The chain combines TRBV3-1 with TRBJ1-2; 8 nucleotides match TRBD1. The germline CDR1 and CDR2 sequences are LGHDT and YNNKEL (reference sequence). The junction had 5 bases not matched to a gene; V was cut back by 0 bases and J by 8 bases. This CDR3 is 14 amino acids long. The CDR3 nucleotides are TGTGCCAGCAGCCAAGAAGGGACAGGAAGAGGCTACACCTTC. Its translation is CASSQEGTGRGYTF. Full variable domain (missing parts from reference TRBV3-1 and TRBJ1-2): DTAVSQTPKYLVTQMGNDKSIKCEQNLGHDTMYWYKQDSKKFLKIMFSYNNKELIINETVPNRFSPKSPDKAHLNLHINSLELGDSAVYFCASSQEGTGRGYTFGSGTRLTVV.

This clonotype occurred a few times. The CDR3 spells CASSPTGISDNEQFF. As DNA, the CDR3 is TGTGCCAGCAGTCCCACAGGGATATCGGACAATGAGCAGTTCTTC. The chain uses TRBV27 and TRBJ2-1; tentatively, D is TRBD1 (6 bases). Germline CDR1 reads MNHEY; CDR2 reads SMNVEV (reference sequence). This CDR3 is 15 amino acids long. Trimming pared 5 bases from V and 5 bases from J, leaving 16 bases between.

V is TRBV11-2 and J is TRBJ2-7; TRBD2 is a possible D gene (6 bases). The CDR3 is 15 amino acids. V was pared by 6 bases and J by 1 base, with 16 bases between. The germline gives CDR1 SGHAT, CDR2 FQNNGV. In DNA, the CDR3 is TGTGCCAGCAGGGTGATACGGGGGAGGTCCTACGAGCAGTACTTC. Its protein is CASRVIRGRSYEQYF.

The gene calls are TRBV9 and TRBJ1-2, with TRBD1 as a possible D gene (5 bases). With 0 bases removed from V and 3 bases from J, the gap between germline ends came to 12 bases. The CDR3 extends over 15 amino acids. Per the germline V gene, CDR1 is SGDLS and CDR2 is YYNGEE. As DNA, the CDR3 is TGTGCCAGCAGCGTAGATATCGAGACAGACTATGGCTACACCTTC. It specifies CASSVDIETDYGYTF.

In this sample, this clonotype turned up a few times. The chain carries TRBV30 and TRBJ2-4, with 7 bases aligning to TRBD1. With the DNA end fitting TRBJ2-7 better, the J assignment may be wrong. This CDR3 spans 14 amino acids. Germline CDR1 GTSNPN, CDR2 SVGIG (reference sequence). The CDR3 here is CAWEPGQGDYEQYF. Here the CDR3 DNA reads TGTGCCTGGGAACCCGGTCAGGGGGATTACGAGCAGTACTTC.

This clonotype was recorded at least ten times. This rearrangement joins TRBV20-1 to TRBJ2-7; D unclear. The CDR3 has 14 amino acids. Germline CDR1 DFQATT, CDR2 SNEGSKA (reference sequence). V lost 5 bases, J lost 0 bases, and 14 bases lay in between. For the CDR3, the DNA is TGCAGTGCTCCTATCCCGCAGCGCTCCTACGAGCAGTACTTC. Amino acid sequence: CSAPIPQRSYEQYF.

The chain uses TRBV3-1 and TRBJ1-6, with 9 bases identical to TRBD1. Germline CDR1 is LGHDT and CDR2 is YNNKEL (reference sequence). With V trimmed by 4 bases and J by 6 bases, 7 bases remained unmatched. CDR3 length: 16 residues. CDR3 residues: CASSRLDRGINSPLHF. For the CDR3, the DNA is TGTGCCAGCAGCCGGCTAGACAGGGGGATTAATTCACCCCTCCACTTT.